A selection of T cell receptor beta chains follows, all from one sample in a study of shared clonotypes between healthy human individuals. Generated by immunoSEQ multiplex PCR, the TCRdb table keeps only in-frame clones and is missing some. There are over a million clones in the sample; roughly 96% occur only once, and about 1.2% lies in the top ten. Sequences were obtained from naive CD4+ T cells sorted from blood. The receptors shown here come from a man aged 25-45 years in good health. CDR3s include the opening cysteine and the closing phenylalanine or tryptophan. The D gene is left open where the match is weak. Clone size appears in some rows only: once, few, many, or a class for an expanded clone.

J: TRBJ2-7
V: TRBV7-9
size: .
D: TRBD2
DNA: TGTGCCAGCAGCTCCGGGACTAGTTCCTACGAGCAGTACTTC
CDR3: CASSSGTSSYEQYF

J: TRBJ2-7
V: TRBV9
size: .
D: .
DNA: TGTGCCAGCAGCGCAGCCGCAGTCTCCTACGAGCAGTACTTC
CDR3: CASSAAAVSYEQYF

J: TRBJ1-3
V: TRBV6-6
size: .
D: .
DNA: TGTGCCAGCAGTTATGACAACTCTGGAAACACCATATATTTT
CDR3: CASSYDNSGNTIYF

J: TRBJ2-1
V: TRBV9
size: .
D: TRBD2
DNA: TGTGCCAGCAGCTCCAGCCCCGGACTAGCGGGACCCGAATTGTTCTTC
CDR3: CASSSSPGLAGPELFF

J: TRBJ2-2
V: TRBV6-5
size: .
D: .
DNA: TGTGCCAGCACTGCGGGCGGGGAGCTGTTTTTT
CDR3: CASTAGGELFF

J: TRBJ2-2
V: TRBV7-7
size: .
D: TRBD1
DNA: TGTGCCAGCAGCCTCGGACAGGGCGGCACCGGGGAGCTGTTTTTT
CDR3: CASSLGQGGTGELFF

J: TRBJ2-6
V: TRBV29-1
size: .
D: TRBD2
DNA: TGCAGCGTCAAAGGGACTAGAACTGGGGCCAACGTCCTGACTTTC
CDR3: CSVKGTRTGANVLTF

J: TRBJ2-1
V: TRBV19
size: .
D: .
DNA: TGTGCCAGTGGGATCAAGGCGAATGAGCAGTTCTTC
CDR3: CASGIKANEQFF

J: TRBJ2-7
V: TRBV21-1
size: .
D: .
DNA: TGTGCCAGCGAATTTGAAGCGGACTGTCGCCCCTACGAGCAGTACTTC
CDR3: CASEFEADCRPYEQYF

J: TRBJ1-2
V: TRBV19
size: once
D: .
DNA: TGTGCCAGTACTCCTCGAGACCGGGACTATGGCTACACCTTC
CDR3: CASTPRDRDYGYTF

J: TRBJ2-6
V: TRBV19
size: .
D: .
DNA: TGTGCCAGTAGTATACAGCGTAACTCTGGGGCCAACGTCCTGACTTTC
CDR3: CASSIQRNSGANVLTF

J: TRBJ2-1
V: TRBV4-3
size: .
D: TRBD2
DNA: TGCGCCAGCAGCGAAGTCATGCGGGAGGGCCTGGATGAGCAGTTCTTC
CDR3: CASSEVMREGLDEQFF

J: TRBJ2-1
V: TRBV9
size: .
D: TRBD2
DNA: TGTGCCAGCAGCGCTGTAGGGGCTAGCGGGTTGTACAATGAGCAGTTCTTC
CDR3: CASSAVGASGLYNEQFF

J: TRBJ2-1
V: TRBV5-1
size: .
D: .
DNA: TGCGCCAGCAGCCCACCGGGAAGCTCCTACAATGAGCAGTTCTTC
CDR3: CASSPPGSSYNEQFF

J: TRBJ2-7
V: TRBV10-3
size: .
D: .
DNA: TGTGCCATCAGTGATCACAGGGGAGGCCTAGGGGGCTACGAGCAGTACTTC
CDR3: CAISDHRGGLGGYEQYF

J: TRBJ1-4
V: TRBV28
size: once
D: .
DNA: TGTGCCAGCAGTTTACCACGGGGAACTAATGAAAAACTGTTTTTT
CDR3: CASSLPRGTNEKLFF

J: TRBJ1-3
V: TRBV7-2
size: .
D: TRBD1
DNA: TGTGCCAGCAGCTTTATGACAGGGGTGAATGGAAACACCATATATTTT
CDR3: CASSFMTGVNGNTIYF

J: TRBJ2-7
V: TRBV11-2
size: .
D: TRBD2
DNA: TGTGCCAGCAGCTTAAGGCCAGGGACTAGCGGGAACTACGAGCAGTACTTC
CDR3: CASSLRPGTSGNYEQYF

J: TRBJ2-4
V: TRBV27
size: .
D: .
DNA: TGTGCCAGCCGGGAACGAAACATTCAGTACTTC
CDR3: CASRERNIQYF

J: TRBJ2-3
V: TRBV11-2
size: once
D: TRBD2
DNA: TGTGCCAGCAGCTTAATAACTAGCGGGAGGGCCGGCCCCGGAGATACGCAGTATTTT
CDR3: CASSLITSGRAGPGDTQYF

J: TRBJ2-2
V: TRBV5-4
size: .
D: TRBD2
DNA: TGTGCCAGCAGCCATCGACTAGCGGGGACCGGGGAGCTGTTTTTT
CDR3: CASSHRLAGTGELFF

J: TRBJ2-7
V: TRBV11-3
size: .
D: .
DNA: TGTGCCAGCAGCTTACTAAACGGGCCCTCCTACGAGCAGTACTTC
CDR3: CASSLLNGPSYEQYF

J: TRBJ2-1
V: TRBV28
size: .
D: TRBD1
DNA: TGTGCCACCCGGGACAGGGCCCCCTACAATGAGCAGTTCTTC
CDR3: CATRDRAPYNEQFF

J: TRBJ2-7
V: TRBV27
size: .
D: .
DNA: TGTGCCAGCAGTTTAGGTGCGGCGACAGCCTACGAGCAGTACTTC
CDR3: CASSLGAATAYEQYF

J: TRBJ1-5
V: TRBV5-4
size: .
D: .
DNA: TGTGCCAGCAGCTTGGGGCCCGGAGGCAATCAGCCCCAGCATTTT
CDR3: CASSLGPGGNQPQHF

J: TRBJ2-1
V: TRBV14
size: .
D: TRBD2
DNA: TGTGCCAGCAGTCGAGGACTAGCGGAGTATGTTGAGCAGTTCTTC
CDR3: CASSRGLAEYVEQFF

J: TRBJ1-2
V: TRBV6-1
size: .
D: .
DNA: TGTGCCAGCAGTGAACGGGGAAGGCGAGCCTATGGCTACACCTTC
CDR3: CASSERGRRAYGYTF

J: TRBJ2-7
V: TRBV5-4
size: .
D: .
DNA: TGTGCCAGCAGCTTGGATGGATACGAGCAGTACTTC
CDR3: CASSLDGYEQYF

J: TRBJ1-4
V: TRBV27
size: .
D: TRBD1
DNA: TGTGCCAGCAGTAAGGCGGGACAGGGAACTGAAAAACTGTTTTTT
CDR3: CASSKAGQGTEKLFF

J: TRBJ2-1
V: TRBV10-3
size: few
D: TRBD2
DNA: TGTGCCATCAGTGAGTCGGGGACTAGGCCTCTCGAGCAGTTCTTC
CDR3: CAISESGTRPLEQFF

J: TRBJ1-1
V: TRBV19
size: .
D: TRBD1
DNA: TGTGCCAGTAGGGAACAGGGGCGAATGAACACTGAAGCTTTCTTT
CDR3: CASREQGRMNTEAFF

J: TRBJ1-2
V: TRBV5-5
size: .
D: .
DNA: TGTGCCAGCAGCTGGCCGGGACAAGTGGGAGGCTACACCTTC
CDR3: CASSWPGQVGGYTF

J: TRBJ1-2
V: TRBV6-5
size: .
D: .
DNA: TGTGCCAGCACCTACGGGAGGAACTATGGCTACACCTTC
CDR3: CASTYGRNYGYTF

J: TRBJ2-7
V: TRBV7-9
size: .
D: .
DNA: TGTGCCAGCAGCGCGGGACTCCAAATTAGGTACGAGCAGTACTTC
CDR3: CASSAGLQIRYEQYF

J: TRBJ1-4
V: TRBV4-1
size: .
D: .
DNA: TGCGCCAGCAGCCAAGGGGCCGGGGGACCGAATGAAAAACTGTTTTTT
CDR3: CASSQGAGGPNEKLFF

J: TRBJ2-7
V: TRBV28
size: .
D: .
DNA: TGTGCCAGCAGTTTACTTGAATCCGAGCAGTACTTC
CDR3: CASSLLESEQYF

J: TRBJ2-3
V: TRBV25-1
size: once
D: TRBD2
DNA: TGTGCCAGCAGTGAATCCGGGCTAGCGGGAGGCAGTACGCAGTATTTT
CDR3: CASSESGLAGGSTQYF

J: TRBJ1-5
V: TRBV7-8
size: once
D: TRBD1
DNA: TGTGCCAGCAGCTCCGTCGTTAGCCGGGACAGGAGGAATCAGCCCCAGCATTTT
CDR3: CASSSVVSRDRRNQPQHF

J: TRBJ2-7
V: TRBV6-5
size: .
D: TRBD2
DNA: TGTGCCAGCAGGCTAGCGGGAGGGCCTTACGAGCAGTACTTC
CDR3: CASRLAGGPYEQYF

J: TRBJ2-4
V: TRBV19
size: once
D: TRBD1
DNA: TGTGCCAGTAGAGCACCGGGACAGGGGGTCACCGGAAACATTCAGTACTTC
CDR3: CASRAPGQGVTGNIQYF

J: TRBJ1-1
V: TRBV29-1
size: .
D: .
DNA: TGCAGCGCCGCGGGCAGGGCACGCACTGAAGCTTTCTTT
CDR3: CSAAGRARTEAFF

J: TRBJ2-5
V: TRBV18
size: .
D: .
DNA: TGTGCCAGCTCACGAAGGGGCGGGGAGACCCAGTACTTC
CDR3: CASSRRGGETQYF

J: TRBJ2-3
V: TRBV27
size: once
D: .
DNA: TGTGCCAGCAGTTTATTTCCAGGGACACACTACACAGATACGCAGTATTTT
CDR3: CASSLFPGTHYTDTQYF